This is a list of T cell receptor beta chains from one sample in a study of cytomegalovirus exposure and HLA in healthy donors. This table comes from immunoSEQ multiplex PCR, and its TCRdb copy is limited to in-frame clones, with some not included. The sample yields about 150,000 clones, 80% to 90% seen once. Input material: PBMCs. The receptors derive from a boy between 2 and 10 years old in good health and CMV-seronegative. CDR3s include the opening cysteine and the closing phenylalanine or tryptophan. Each record gives: CDR3 DNA, CDR3 protein, D gene, clone size, J gene, V gene. D genes are given only for firm matches. Clone size is stated in some rows and not others, as once, few, many or a class when expanded.

TGTGCCATCTCAGACAGGGGGTCTGGGGCCAACGTCCTGACTTTC CAISDRGSGANVLTF TRBD1 - TRBJ2-6 TRBV19
TGTGCCAGCAGTTCCCTCGGACAGGGGGCCGACGAGCAGTACTTC CASSSLGQGADEQYF TRBD1 - TRBJ2-7 TRBV28
TGTGCCAGCATCCAACTAGCGGGGGGCTCAGATACGCAGTATTTT CASIQLAGGSDTQYF TRBD2 - TRBJ2-3 TRBV6-5
TGCAGCGCTGTGATCTCCGACAGGGGGCGGATTCCGGGGGCCAACGTCCTGACTTTC CSAVISDRGRIPGANVLTF TRBD1 - TRBJ2-6 TRBV29-1
TGTGCCAGCTCACTTACAGGGGTGGGCAATCAGCCCCAGCATTTT CASSLTGVGNQPQHF TRBD1 - TRBJ1-5 TRBV18
TGTGCCAGTACAGCGGGTAACCCCTACGAGCAGTACTTC CASTAGNPYEQYF - once TRBJ2-7 TRBV6-5
TGTGCCAGCAGTTACCGGGTCCTAGCGGGGAACTACGAGCAGTACTTC CASSYRVLAGNYEQYF TRBD2 - TRBJ2-7 TRBV6-6
TGTGCCAGCAGTTTAAGTCGACTAGCGGGAGATACGCAGTATTTT CASSLSRLAGDTQYF TRBD2 - TRBJ2-3 TRBV28
TGTGCCAGCAGCTTAGTAATCGGGAAAGAGACCCAGTACTTC CASSLVIGKETQYF - - TRBJ2-5 TRBV11-3
TGTGCCAGCAGTGAGGAACTAGCCCCAGATACGCAGTATTTT CASSEELAPDTQYF - - TRBJ2-3 TRBV2
TGTGCCACAACCGGGGGGGGAGGGCCGAACACTGAAGCTTTCTTT CATTGGGGPNTEAFF - - TRBJ1-1 TRBV10-3
TGTGCCAGCACTCCTCTAGCGGGAGGCGCCTACGAGCAGTACTTC CASTPLAGGAYEQYF TRBD2 - TRBJ2-7 TRBV6-1
TGTGCCAGCAGTGAAGAAGCGGAGACAGATACGCAGTATTTT CASSEEAETDTQYF - - TRBJ2-3 TRBV6-1
TGTGCCAGCAGTTACTCGCCAGATGCAACTAATGAAAAACTGTTTTTT CASSYSPDATNEKLFF - - TRBJ1-4 TRBV6-6
TGTGCCAGCAGCTTCCGGGTGAGCTCTGGGGCCAACGTCCTGACTTTC CASSFRVSSGANVLTF - - TRBJ2-6 TRBV11-3
TGTGCCAGCAGCCGACAGGCGACGAACACTGAAGCTTTCTTT CASSRQATNTEAFF - - TRBJ1-1 TRBV7-2
TGTGCCACCAAGTCGGGGAGAGGAAGAACTGAAGCTTTCTTT CATKSGRGRTEAFF - once TRBJ1-1 TRBV19
TGTGCCAGCAGTGGTACATACATGAACACTGAAGCTTTCTTT CASSGTYMNTEAFF - - TRBJ1-1 TRBV2
TGTGCCAGCAGCTTAAGGCCCACCTACGAGCAGTACTTC CASSLRPTYEQYF - once TRBJ2-7 TRBV7-3
TGTGCCAGCAGCGTATGGGCGTCTAGCACAGATACGCAGTATTTT CASSVWASSTDTQYF - - TRBJ2-3 TRBV9
TGTGCCAGTAGTATACCGGAAGGGGTGGCTGAAGCTTTCTTT CASSIPEGVAEAFF - - TRBJ1-1 TRBV19
TGTGCCAGCAGTCCGCGCGAGCAGGGTCATTCACCCCTCCACTTT CASSPREQGHSPLHF - - TRBJ1-6 TRBV5-4
TGTGCCAGCAGTTCTTCAGGGCCGAACACTGAAGCTTTCTTT CASSSSGPNTEAFF - - TRBJ1-1 TRBV6-6
TGTGCCAGCGGGGACAGGAGGACCTACGAGCAGTACTTC CASGDRRTYEQYF TRBD1 - TRBJ2-7 TRBV19
TGTGCCAGCAGCTTCTCACTAGCGGGGGGATACAATGAGCAGTTCTTC CASSFSLAGGYNEQFF TRBD2 - TRBJ2-1 TRBV7-3
TGTGCCAGCAGTGAAGGGACGATTAGGGGGAGCTATGGCTACACCTTC CASSEGTIRGSYGYTF - - TRBJ1-2 TRBV2
TGTGCCAGCAGTTTTTTAGCGGGTCTTAGCACAGATACGCAGTATTTT CASSFLAGLSTDTQYF TRBD2 - TRBJ2-3 TRBV28
TGTGCCAGCATCGGGACTAGCGGCACAGATACGCAGTATTTT CASIGTSGTDTQYF TRBD2 - TRBJ2-3 TRBV28
TGTGCCAGCAGCCCAGCAGGGGGTTATAATTCACCCCTCCACTTT CASSPAGGYNSPLHF TRBD1 once TRBJ1-6 TRBV9
TGTGCCAGCAGCCCTAGGGGGCTATATGGCTACACCTTC CASSPRGLYGYTF TRBD1 - TRBJ1-2 TRBV13
TGTGCCAGCAGCTTAACTAGACTAGCGAGACTCACAGATACGCAGTATTTT CASSLTRLARLTDTQYF TRBD2 - TRBJ2-3 TRBV7-8
TGTGCCAGTCGCGGTGGGGGACAGGGAGGAAACACTGAAGCTTTCTTT CASRGGGQGGNTEAFF TRBD1 - TRBJ1-1 TRBV5-6
TGCGCCAGCAGCCGTACAGGGAATCAGCCCCAGCATTTT CASSRTGNQPQHF - - TRBJ1-5 TRBV5-1
TGCAGCGCTTCAGGGGACAGGGGCACAGATACGCAGTATTTT CSASGDRGTDTQYF TRBD1 - TRBJ2-3 TRBV29-1
TGCGCCAGCAGCTTAACGGGAGGGAACACCGGGGAGCTGTTTTTT CASSLTGGNTGELFF TRBD2 - TRBJ2-2 TRBV5-1
TGTGCCAGCAGCTTAGAGGTCCCCGGTTCTCAGCGGGAGGGCATTCAGTACTTC CASSLEVPGSQREGIQYF TRBD2 - TRBJ2-4 TRBV7-2
TGTGCCAGTAGGTCTGGGGGCGGCGCCTACGAGCAGTACTTC CASRSGGGAYEQYF - - TRBJ2-7 TRBV19